This TCR beta chain was captured by sequencing in a study of T cell responses to AZD1222 COVID-19 vaccine. The study, taken as a whole, reports: Spike was spanned by vaccine-associated CD4 TCRs, with dominance at 160-218 and 743-854.

Here immunoSEQ multiplex PCR was the method, and the copy in TCRdb shows in-frame clones only, minus some. Of 150,000 to 200,000 clones listed, around 90% are singletons. Germline CDR1 is PRHDT and CDR2 is FYEKMQ (reference sequence). The CDR3 totals 15 residues. Trimming removed 1 base from V and 0 bases from J, with 9 bases in between. In the case of this clone: The antigen is not known.

Sequenced here: peripheral blood, sampled 28 days after the second AZD1222 dose. The TCR sequence derives from an adult who received the AZD1222 COVID-19 vaccine. The rearrangement joins TRBV13 to TRBJ2-5; the D is unclear. CDR3 in amino acids: CASSLVGIHQETQYF. CDR3 bases: TGTGCCAGCAGCTTAGTAGGGATTCACCAAGAGACCCAGTACTTC.